This TCR beta chain comes out of a study of prognosis after radiotherapy for stage I lung cancer. On the study more broadly: Concurrent therapy was given to no patient receiving stereotactic body radiotherapy.

This clonotype was found many times. On two occasions, one at each of two time points, around 6 milliliters of peripheral blood were drawn. From genomic DNA, two-round multiplex PCR was used to amplify TCR beta CDR3. Amplification during the initial PCR round employed primers specific to each TRBV and TRBJ gene. TCRdb fed the multiplex PCR reads into MiXCR, producing one record per CDR3 protein. The sample has 20,000 or so distinct CDR3 sequences; about 26% are singletons. The CDR3 is 15 residues long. Trimming stripped 5 bases from V and 3 bases from J, with 16 bases between. Germline V CDR1 and CDR2: DFQATT, SNEGSKA (reference sequence).

The TCR was taken from a donor over 45 with non-small cell lung cancer. The J gene is TRBJ2-2, the V gene TRBV20-1, with D possibly matching TRBD1 (6 bases). Here the sequenced sample was PBMCs, taken before or after stereotactic body radiation therapy (not recorded which). CDR3 coding DNA: TGCAGTGCTTGGAACAGGGCATTGGACACCGGGGAGCTGTTTTTT. Protein sequence: CSAWNRALDTGELFF.